One sample yielded the 19 T cell receptor beta chains listed below, sequenced in a study of T cell repertoires in cytomegalovirus infection. TCRdb called the reads again in MiXCR, with one record for every CDR3 protein. The sample lists nearly 650,000 distinct CDR3 sequences, roughly 24% occurring once. Sequencing was done on a sample of CD8+ T cells from PBMCs. The receptors originated from a human donor in good health (CMV status not recorded). Some clones in this sample may be carry-over from other donors' samples.

As regards this clonotype: A read error is possible here, since a much larger clone lies one base away. V is TRBV6-2 or TRBV6-3 and J is TRBJ2-1; a possible D gene is TRBD2 (5 bases). The CDR3 totals 15 residues. Germline V gene data show CDR1 as MNHEY and CDR2 as SVGEGT. Trimming pared 5 bases from V and 3 bases from J, leaving 14 bases between. The CDR3: CASSELVSGYNEQFF. For the CDR3, the DNA is TGTGCCAGCAGTGAACTAGTGAGTGGCTACAATGAGCAGTTCTTC.

The V call is TRBV19, the J call TRBJ1-3; D uncertain. From germline, CDR1 is LNHDA and CDR2 SQIVND (reference sequence). The V gene lost 4 bases and the J gene lost 0 bases, with 10 bases spanning the gap. The CDR3 has 15 residues. CDR3 residues: CASSTRWGSGNTIYF. CDR3 in DNA: TGTGCCAGTAGTACAAGATGGGGCTCTGGAAACACCATATATTTT. Drawing the rest from reference TRBV19 and TRBJ1-3, the complete variable domain is DGGITQSPKYLFRKEGQNVTLSCEQNLNHDAMYWYRQDPGQGLRLIYYSQIVNDFQKGDIAEGYSVSREKKESFPLTVTSAQKNPTAFYLCASSTRWGSGNTIYFGEGSWLTVV.

Here the CDR3 reads CATSGEGQGGKIALSWDTQYF. CDR3 sequence (DNA): TGTGCCACCAGTGGAGAGGGGCAGGGGGGCAAGATTGCCCTGAGTTGGGATACGCAGTATTTT. The rearrangement uses TRBV24-1 and TRBJ2-3; D may be TRBD1 (7 bases). From germline, CDR1 is KGHDR and CDR2 SFDVKD. The germline V and J ends were trimmed by 5 bases and 6 bases, with 35 bases remaining between them. The length of the CDR3 is 21 residues.

Turning to this clonotype: Sequence at one end of the junction differs from germline and may be a read error. This chain links TRBV18 with TRBJ1-1, with TRBD1 matching 9 bases. The CDR3 extends over 17 amino acids. Germline V gene data show CDR1 as KGHSH and CDR2 as LQKENI. CDR3 nucleotides: TGTGTCAGCTCACCACAAGGCACAGGGGGCATGAACACTGAAGCTTTCTTT. Encoded protein: CVSSPQGTGGMNTEAFF.

This clonotype came up a few times. V is TRBV20-1 and J is TRBJ2-7, with D hard to call. Germline CDR1 and CDR2: DFQATT and SNEGSKA (reference sequence). This CDR3 contains 14 residues. The CDR3 bases are TGCAGCCCCACGGGCAACCATCCTCGCTACGAGCAGTACGTC. It specifies CSPTGNHPRYEQYV.

The chain is built from TRBV20-1 and TRBJ2-1; TRBD2 aligns across 9 bases. This CDR3 has 13 residues. V was pared by 6 bases and J by 6 bases, with 6 bases of the junction left unmatched. Germline V gene data show CDR1 as DFQATT and CDR2 as SNEGSKA (reference sequence). The DNA for the CDR3 is TGCAGTGCGCGGGGGGGGGGCAGCAATGAGCAGTTCTTC. Protein: CSARGGGSNEQFF.

The V and J genes are TRBV11-1 and TRBJ1-1; D is uncertain. The CDR3 has 17 amino acids. The V gene lost 0 bases and the J gene lost 1 base, with 15 bases spanning the gap. The germline gives CDR1 SGHAT, CDR2 FQDESV (reference sequence). CDR3 in DNA: TGTGCCAGCAGCTTAGCGCGTCGGAAAAATGGGAACACTGAAGCTTTCTTT. Its protein is CASSLARRKNGNTEAFF.

The chain uses TRBV6-1 and TRBJ1-1, with D tentatively TRBD1 (5 bases). The CDR3 extends over 20 amino acids. Trimming took off 11 bases at V and 2 bases at J, with 36 bases between the two ends. The germline CDR1 and CDR2 sequences are MNHNS and SASEGT. CDR3 DNA sequence: TGTGCCGGGGCTGAGGACGGAGTTGAGAACTTGGGGTTTATAAACACTGAAGCTTTCTTT. This encodes CAGAEDGVENLGFINTEAFF.

This clonotype was found many times. The CDR3 is CASSAPTSGGARETQYF. The DNA of the CDR3 is TGTGCCAGCAGCGCACCGACTAGCGGGGGGGCTAGAGAGACCCAGTACTTC. The V call is TRBV7-8, the J call TRBJ2-5; 14 positions match TRBD2. Germline CDR1 SGHVS, CDR2 FQNEAQ. The CDR3 has 17 residues. Trimming cost V 5 bases and J 4 bases; bases outside gene matches: 9.

The chain has TRBV29-1 and TRBJ2-2; D gene uncertain. Germline V lookup: CDR1 SQVTM, CDR2 ANQGSEA. The CDR3 consists of 13 residues. The V and J ends lost 6 bases and 5 bases respectively, with 13 bases between them. The CDR3 nucleotides read TGCAGCGTAGATAAACTCGGGACCGGGGAGCTGTTTTTT. Protein sequence: CSVDKLGTGELFF.

This clonotype was counted between two and nine times. This chain links TRBV12-3 or TRBV12-4 with TRBJ2-2; 7 positions match TRBD2. Trimming removed 3 bases from V and 5 bases from J; junction bases left unmatched: 6. The CDR3 covers 15 residues. CDR3 in amino acids: CASSFGGGGTGELFF. The CDR3 nucleotides are TGTGCCAGCAGTTTTGGGGGGGGGGGTACCGGGGAGCTGTTTTTT.

This clonotype came up a few times. The V call is TRBV7-9, the J call TRBJ2-1; 11 bases agree with TRBD1. Germline V gives CDR1 SEHNR, CDR2 FQNEAQ (reference sequence). The CDR3 length is 16 residues. Unmatched junction bases numbered 9, after V lost 1 base and J lost 10 bases. Here the CDR3 reads CASSLVTGQGVWEQFF. The DNA for the CDR3 is TGTGCCAGCAGCTTAGTTACGGGACAGGGGGTTTGGGAGCAGTTCTTC.

The CDR3 loop reads CASTRDRGNTGELFF. In DNA, the CDR3 is TGTGCCAGTACCCGGGACAGGGGGAACACCGGGGAGCTGTTTTTT. The chain recombines TRBV19 with TRBJ2-2, with 10 bases that match TRBD1. The germline CDR1 and CDR2 sequences are LNHDA and SQIVND (reference sequence). This CDR3 has 15 amino acids. Trimming at V came to 7 bases and at J to 1 base, leaving 3 bases not matched to a gene.

This clonotype was observed many times. The chain uses TRBV6-2 or TRBV6-3 and TRBJ2-7; 11 nucleotides line up with TRBD2. This CDR3 has 16 amino acids. V dropped 6 bases and J dropped 1; count of bases not matched to a gene: 8. CDR1 and CDR2 from the germline V gene are MNHEY and SVGEGT. CDR3 in DNA: TGTGCCAGCAGCCTTAAACTAGCGGGAGAATCCTACGAGCAGTACGTC. Translating gives CASSLKLAGESYEQYV.

The rearrangement uses TRBV2 and TRBJ2-7; D is unclear. V was shortened by 7 bases and J by 2 bases, with 9 bases between the two germline ends. CDR3 length: 12 residues. The germline V gene has CDR1 SNHLY and CDR2 FYNNEI. The CDR3 DNA reads TGTGCCAGCATTGGGCCCCCCTACGAGCAGTACTTC. Translation: CASIGPPYEQYF. The variable domain in full, with the rest retrieved from reference TRBV2 and TRBJ2-7, is EPEVTQTPSHQVTQMGQEVILRCVPISNHLYFYWYRQILGQKVEFLVSFYNNEISEKSEIFDDQFSVERPDGSNFTLKIRSTKLEDSAMYFCASIGPPYEQYFGPGTRLTVT.

V and J are TRBV6-2 or TRBV6-3 and TRBJ2-7, with 12 positions matching TRBD1. V lost 5 bases, J lost 2 bases, and 4 bases stayed unmatched. Germline V gene data show CDR1 as MNHEY and CDR2 as SVGEGT. The CDR3 is 15 amino acids. The CDR3 protein is CASSRGQGAAYEQYV. CDR3 DNA sequence: TGTGCCAGCAGTCGGGGACAGGGGGCGGCCTACGAGCAGTACGTC.

This chain links TRBV4-2 with TRBJ1-5; possibly TRBD1 for D (6 bases). Trimming removed 6 bases from V and 1 base from J, with 16 bases in between. In germline, CDR1 is LGHNA, CDR2 YNFKEQ. This CDR3 spans 16 amino acids. The DNA for the CDR3 is TGTGCCAGCAGGTCCCTTGACCAGGGGAGCAATCAGCCCCAGCATTTT. It specifies CASRSLDQGSNQPQHF.

The chain uses TRBV20-1 and TRBJ1-4; D unclear. V lost 6 bases and J 10 bases, leaving 6 bases between the germline ends. In germline, CDR1 is DFQATT, CDR2 SNEGSKA (reference sequence). The CDR3 contains 9 residues. The DNA of the CDR3 is TGCAGTGCGAAGGGAAAACTGTTTTTT. Its protein is CSAKGKLFF.

The sample holds a few counts of this clonotype. The chain has TRBV28 and TRBJ2-3; 7 bases fit TRBD2. The CDR3 spans 16 residues. Germline-derived CDR1 and CDR2 are MDHEN and SYDVKM. The V and J ends lost 6 bases and 4 bases, in that order; junction bases with no gene match: 13. The CDR3 DNA follows: TGTGCCAGCAGCCCCCTGGCGGGGGAGGAAGCAGATACGCAGTATTTT. It specifies CASSPLAGEEADTQYF.